This T cell receptor (beta chain) was sequenced during a study of CD8 T cells in ankylosing spondylitis. Findings and caveats of the study: Peripheral blood samples showed relatively rare disease-linked clones, and these clones were CD8+. One TCR beta motif, made up of under ten highly homologous variants, appeared characteristic of ankylosing spondylitis blood.

Quantitative 5'-RACE with molecular barcodes generated TCR beta libraries. TCRdb recomputed calls from the 5' RACE reads with MiXCR, one row per CDR3 protein. The sample has some 840,000 distinct CDR3 sequences, approximately 10% seen once. Remarks on this clonotype: Its matching antigen is unknown.

Germline loops: CDR1 GTSNPN, CDR2 SVGIG (reference sequence). The V and J ends lost 0 bases and 0 bases respectively, with 8 bases between them. The CDR3 contains 14 residues. The sequence derives from a male donor with ankylosing spondylitis. V is TRBV30 and J is TRBJ1-1; D perhaps matches TRBD1 (5 bases). Sequenced material: blood, either unsorted or a sorted T cell fraction (not recorded which). The CDR3 region has the DNA TGTGCCTGGAGTGTAGGAGGGGTGAACACTGAAGCTTTCTTT. Its translation: CAWSVGGVNTEAFF.